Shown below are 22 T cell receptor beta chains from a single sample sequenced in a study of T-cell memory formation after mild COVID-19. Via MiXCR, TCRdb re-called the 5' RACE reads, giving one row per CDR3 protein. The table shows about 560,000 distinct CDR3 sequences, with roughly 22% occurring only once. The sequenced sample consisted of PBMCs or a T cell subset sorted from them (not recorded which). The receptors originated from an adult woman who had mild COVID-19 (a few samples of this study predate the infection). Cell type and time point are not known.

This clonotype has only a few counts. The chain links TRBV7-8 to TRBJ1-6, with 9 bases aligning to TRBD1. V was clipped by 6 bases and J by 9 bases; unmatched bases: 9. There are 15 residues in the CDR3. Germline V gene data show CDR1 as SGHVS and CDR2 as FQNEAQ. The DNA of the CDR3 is TGTGCCAGCAGTTATGGACAGGGGCTGGGTTCACCCCTCCACTTT. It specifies CASSYGQGLGSPLHF. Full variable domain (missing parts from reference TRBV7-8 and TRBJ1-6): GAGVSQSPRYKVAKRGQDVALRCDPISGHVSLFWYQQALGQGPEFLTYFQNEAQLDKSGLPSDRFFAERPEGSVSTLKIQRTQQEDSAVYLCASSYGQGLGSPLHFGNGTRLTVT.

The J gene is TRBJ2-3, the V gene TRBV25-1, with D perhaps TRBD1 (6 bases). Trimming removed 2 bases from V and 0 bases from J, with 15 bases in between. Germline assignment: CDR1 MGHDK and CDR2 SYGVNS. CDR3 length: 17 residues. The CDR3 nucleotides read TGTGCCAGCAGTGAAGGGACCCCCCAGGGGAGCACAGATACGCAGTATTTT. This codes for CASSEGTPQGSTDTQYF.

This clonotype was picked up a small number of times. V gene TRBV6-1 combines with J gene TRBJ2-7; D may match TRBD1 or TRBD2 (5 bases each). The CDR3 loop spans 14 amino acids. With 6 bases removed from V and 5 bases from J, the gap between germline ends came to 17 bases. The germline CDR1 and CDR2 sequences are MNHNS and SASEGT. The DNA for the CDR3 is TGTGCCAGCAGACCCCCTGGGGGTACCGACGAGCAGTACTTC. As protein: CASRPPGGTDEQYF.

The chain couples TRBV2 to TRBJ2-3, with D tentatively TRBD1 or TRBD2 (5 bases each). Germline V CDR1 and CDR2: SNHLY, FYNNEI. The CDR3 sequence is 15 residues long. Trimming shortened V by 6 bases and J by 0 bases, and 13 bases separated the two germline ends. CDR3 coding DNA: TGTGCCAGCAGGGGGGTAGAGTTAAGCACAGATACGCAGTATTTT. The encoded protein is CASRGVELSTDTQYF.

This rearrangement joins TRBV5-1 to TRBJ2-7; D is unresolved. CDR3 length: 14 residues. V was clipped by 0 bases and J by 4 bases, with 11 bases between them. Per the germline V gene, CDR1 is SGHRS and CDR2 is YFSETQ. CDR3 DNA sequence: TGCGCCAGCAGCTTGGCCTCCACCGGGTACGAGCAGTACTTC. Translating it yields CASSLASTGYEQYF.

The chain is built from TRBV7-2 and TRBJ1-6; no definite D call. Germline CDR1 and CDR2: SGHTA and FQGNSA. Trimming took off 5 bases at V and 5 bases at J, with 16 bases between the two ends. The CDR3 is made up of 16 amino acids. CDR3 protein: CASSTPVDINNSPLHF. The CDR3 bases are TGTGCCAGCAGCACCCCAGTGGATATCAATAATTCACCCCTCCACTTT.

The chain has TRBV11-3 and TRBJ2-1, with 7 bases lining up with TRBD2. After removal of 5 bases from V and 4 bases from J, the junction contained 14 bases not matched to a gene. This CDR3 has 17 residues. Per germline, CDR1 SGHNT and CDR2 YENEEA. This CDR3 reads CASSAEAGWREYNEQFF. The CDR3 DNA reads TGTGCCAGCAGCGCAGAGGCCGGGTGGCGGGAGTACAATGAGCAGTTCTTC.

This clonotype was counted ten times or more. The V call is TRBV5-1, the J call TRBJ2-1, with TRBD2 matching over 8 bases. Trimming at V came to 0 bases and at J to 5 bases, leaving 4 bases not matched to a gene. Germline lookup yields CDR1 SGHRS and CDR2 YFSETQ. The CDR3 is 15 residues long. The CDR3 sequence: CASSLVSGVNNEQFF. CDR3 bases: TGCGCCAGCAGCTTGGTTAGCGGGGTGAACAATGAGCAGTTCTTC.

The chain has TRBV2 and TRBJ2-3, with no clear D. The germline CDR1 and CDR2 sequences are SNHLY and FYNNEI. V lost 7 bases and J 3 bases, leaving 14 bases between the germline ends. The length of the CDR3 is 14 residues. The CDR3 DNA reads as TGTGCCAGCACCGCCCCCCTGGAGACAGATACGCAGTATTTT. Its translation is CASTAPLETDTQYF.

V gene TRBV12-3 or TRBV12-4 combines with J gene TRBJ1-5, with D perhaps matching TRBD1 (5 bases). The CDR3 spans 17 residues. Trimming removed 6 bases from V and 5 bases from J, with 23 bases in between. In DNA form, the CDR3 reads TGTGCCAGCAGACAAACAGGATTAGCCGAGAGGGATCAGCCCCAGCATTTT. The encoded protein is CASRQTGLAERDQPQHF.

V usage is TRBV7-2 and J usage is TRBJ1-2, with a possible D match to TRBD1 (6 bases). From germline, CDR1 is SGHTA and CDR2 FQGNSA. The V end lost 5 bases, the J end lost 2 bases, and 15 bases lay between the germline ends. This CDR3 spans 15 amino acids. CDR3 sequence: CASSKEGGQNYGYTF. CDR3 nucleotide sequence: TGTGCCAGCAGCAAAGAGGGGGGTCAAAACTATGGCTACACCTTC.

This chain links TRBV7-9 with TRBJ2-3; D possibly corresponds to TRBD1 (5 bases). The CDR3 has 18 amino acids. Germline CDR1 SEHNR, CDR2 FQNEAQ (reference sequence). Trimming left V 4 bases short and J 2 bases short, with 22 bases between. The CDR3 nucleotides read TGTGCCAGCAGCTCGTATGTAGTTGGGGCTGATTTCACAGATACGCAGTATTTT. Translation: CASSSYVVGADFTDTQYF.

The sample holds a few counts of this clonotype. The CDR3 DNA reads as TGTGCCAGCAGTTTATCGTTAACAGGGGCCGCTGAAGCTTTCTTT. Protein: CASSLSLTGAAEAFF. The chain uses TRBV27 and TRBJ1-1; 7 positions agree with TRBD1. Germline CDR1 is MNHEY and CDR2 is SMNVEV (reference sequence). Trimming removed 0 bases from V and 6 bases from J; junction bases left unmatched: 7. This CDR3 has 15 residues.

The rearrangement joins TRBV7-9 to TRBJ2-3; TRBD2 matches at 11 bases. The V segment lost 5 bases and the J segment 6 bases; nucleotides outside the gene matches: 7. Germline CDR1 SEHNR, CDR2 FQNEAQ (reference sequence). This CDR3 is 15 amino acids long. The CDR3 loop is CASSATSGSSDTQYF. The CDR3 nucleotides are TGTGCCAGCAGCGCAACTAGCGGGAGTTCCGATACGCAGTATTTT. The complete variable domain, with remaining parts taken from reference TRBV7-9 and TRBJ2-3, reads DTGVSQNPRHKITKRGQNVTFRCDPISEHNRLYWYRQTLGQGPEFLTYFQNEAQLEKSRLLSDRFSAERPKGSFSTLEIQRTEQGDSAMYLCASSATSGSSDTQYFGPGTRLTVL.

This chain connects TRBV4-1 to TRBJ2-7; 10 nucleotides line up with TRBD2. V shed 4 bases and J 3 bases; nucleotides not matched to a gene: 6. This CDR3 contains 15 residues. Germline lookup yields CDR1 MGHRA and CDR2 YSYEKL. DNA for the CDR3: TGCGCCAGCAGCCCTCTAGCGGGAGAGATCTACGAGCAGTACTTC. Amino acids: CASSPLAGEIYEQYF.

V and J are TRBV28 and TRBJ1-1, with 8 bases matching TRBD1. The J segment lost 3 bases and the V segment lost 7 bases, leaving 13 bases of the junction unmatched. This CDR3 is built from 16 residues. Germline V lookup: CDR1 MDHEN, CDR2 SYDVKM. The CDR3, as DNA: TGTGCCAGCATCTTGGGCCCAAACAGGGGGGACACTGAAGCTTTCTTT. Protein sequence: CASILGPNRGDTEAFF.

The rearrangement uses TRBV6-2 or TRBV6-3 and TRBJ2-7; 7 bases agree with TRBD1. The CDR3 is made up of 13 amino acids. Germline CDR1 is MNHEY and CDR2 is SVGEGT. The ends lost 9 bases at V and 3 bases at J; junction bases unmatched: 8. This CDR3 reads CASRTGANYEQYF. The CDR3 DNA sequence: TGTGCCAGTAGGACAGGAGCCAACTACGAGCAGTACTTC.

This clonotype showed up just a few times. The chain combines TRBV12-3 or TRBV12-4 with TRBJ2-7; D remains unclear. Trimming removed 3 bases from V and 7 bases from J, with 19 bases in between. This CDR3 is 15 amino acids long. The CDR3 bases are TGTGCCAGCAGTTTCAGGCCGGACGGGCTCGGGGAGCAGTACTTC. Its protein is CASSFRPDGLGEQYF.

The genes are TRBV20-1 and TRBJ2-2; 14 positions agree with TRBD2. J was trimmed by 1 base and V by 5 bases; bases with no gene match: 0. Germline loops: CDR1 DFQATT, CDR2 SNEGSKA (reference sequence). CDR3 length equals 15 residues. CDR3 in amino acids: CSAGLAGGNTGELFF. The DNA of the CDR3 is TGCAGTGCTGGACTAGCGGGAGGGAACACCGGGGAGCTGTTTTTT.

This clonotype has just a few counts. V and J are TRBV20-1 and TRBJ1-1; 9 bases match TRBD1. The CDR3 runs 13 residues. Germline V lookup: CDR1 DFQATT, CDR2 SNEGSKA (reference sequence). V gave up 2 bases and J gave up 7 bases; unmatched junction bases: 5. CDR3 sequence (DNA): TGCAGTGCTAGAACAGGGGGCTCCGTTGAAGCTTTCTTT. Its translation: CSARTGGSVEAFF.

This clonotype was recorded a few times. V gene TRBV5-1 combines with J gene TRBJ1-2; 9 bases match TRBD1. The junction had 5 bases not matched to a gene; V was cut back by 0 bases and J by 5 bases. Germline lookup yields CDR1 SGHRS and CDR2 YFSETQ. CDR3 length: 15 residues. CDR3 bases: TGCGCCAGCAGCTTGGGGACAGGGGATCCTTATGGCTACACCTTC. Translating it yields CASSLGTGDPYGYTF. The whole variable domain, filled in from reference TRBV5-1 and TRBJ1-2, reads KAGVTQTPRYLIKTRGQQVTLSCSPISGHRSVSWYQQTPGQGLQFLFEYFSETQRNKGNFPGRFSGRQFSNSRSEMNVSTLELGDSALYLCASSLGTGDPYGYTFGSGTRLTVV.

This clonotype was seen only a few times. The CDR3 loop is CASRIDRGRSANEQFF. As DNA, the CDR3 is TGTGCCAGCAGGATAGACAGGGGGCGCTCGGCCAATGAGCAGTTCTTC. The chain is built from TRBV5-6 and TRBJ2-1, with TRBD1 identical over 10 bases. This CDR3 comprises 16 residues. The germline gives CDR1 SGHDT, CDR2 YYEEEE. The trim removed 5 bases at V and 6 bases at J, leaving 11 bases unmatched.